These T cell receptor beta chains were read from a single sample in a study of control samples from healthy donors and cancer patients. Method: immunoSEQ multiplex PCR; TCRdb's copy keeps in-frame clones and lacks some. The table shows around 130,000 clones, with about 88% occurring only once. Specimen: blood. All receptors derive from a man aged 45-65 years in good health. CDR3s include the opening cysteine and the closing phenylalanine or tryptophan. The D gene is left open where the match is weak. Size is omitted from some rows. Given values are once, few, many or a class for expanded clones.

d_call	cdr3_length	j_call	clone_size	v_call	cdr3_nt	cdr3_aa
NA	11	TRBJ2-2	NA	TRBV12-3/TRBV12-4	TGTGCCAGCACTTACACCGGGGAGCTGTTTTTT	CASTYTGELFF
TRBD2	18	TRBJ2-1	NA	TRBV7-9	TGTGCCAGCAGCAGACTAGCGGGGGGCCTTCGTCTATTGTTTGAGCAGTTCTTC	CASSRLAGGLRLLFEQFF
TRBD1	16	TRBJ1-2	NA	TRBV24-1	TGTGCCACCAGTGACTCCCAAACAGGGGGCACCTATGGCTACACCTTC	CATSDSQTGGTYGYTF
NA	13	TRBJ1-5	NA	TRBV12-3/TRBV12-4	TGTGCCAGCAGTTTCTCTAGCAATCAGCCCCAGCATTTT	CASSFSSNQPQHF
NA	14	TRBJ2-2	NA	TRBV3-1/TRBV3-2	TGTGCCAGCAGCCAAGCTCGGTACACCGGGGAGCTGTTTTTT	CASSQARYTGELFF
NA	15	TRBJ2-2	few	TRBV10-3	TGTGCCATCAGTGAGATCGGGGATAACACCGGGGAGCTGTTTTTT	CAISEIGDNTGELFF
NA	11	TRBJ2-5	few	TRBV28	TGTGCCAGCAGTTTTCTGTTAACCCAGTACTTC	CASSFLLTQYF
NA	16	TRBJ2-1	NA	TRBV11-3	TGTGCCAGCAGCCCAGACTGGGGGAGCTCCTACAATGAGCAGTTCTTC	CASSPDWGSSYNEQFF
NA	11	TRBJ2-5	NA	TRBV11-3	TGTGCCAGCAGCTTGCAGGAGACCCAGTACTTC	CASSLQETQYF
TRBD1	17	TRBJ2-5	NA	TRBV19	TGTGCCAGTAGTGCGGGACAGGGGAACCGTTGGCAAGAGACCCAGTACTTC	CASSAGQGNRWQETQYF
TRBD2	19	TRBJ2-7	NA	TRBV3-1/TRBV3-2	TGTGCCAGCAGCCAAACTAGCGGGGGGGTAGATAGTCGTAAATACGAGCAGTACTTC	CASSQTSGGVDSRKYEQYF
NA	14	TRBJ1-1	NA	TRBV28	TGTGCCAGCAGTTTAGACGGATTGAACACTGAAGCTTTCTTT	CASSLDGLNTEAFF
TRBD1	14	TRBJ1-4	NA	TRBV6-5	TGTGCCAGCAAAGGGGGCGGGGTTAGTGAAAAACTGTTTTTT	CASKGGGVSEKLFF
NA	16	TRBJ1-5	NA	TRBV5-1	TGCGCCAGCAGCATGGGGGGGACCAATAGCAATCAGCCCCAGCATTTT	CASSMGGTNSNQPQHF
NA	20	TRBJ1-5	once	TRBV5-8	TGTGCCAGCAGCTTGGATGTTTGGGACACCACCGCTGGGGGTAATCAGCCCCAGCATTTT	CASSLDVWDTTAGGNQPQHF
NA	15	TRBJ1-4	NA	TRBV4-1	TGCGCCAGCAGCCTTTACAGCGAAAGGGGCGAAAAACTGTTTTTT	CASSLYSERGEKLFF
TRBD1	14	TRBJ2-4	NA	TRBV5-4	TGTGCCAGCAGCCCCGGGACAGCGAAAAACATTCAGTACTTC	CASSPGTAKNIQYF
TRBD1	13	TRBJ2-7	NA	TRBV15	TGTGCCACCAGCTCAGGGCACAGGGGGGAGCAGTACTTC	CATSSGHRGEQYF
NA	12	TRBJ1-2	NA	TRBV28	TGTGCCAGCAGTTTTTCTAACTATGGCTACACCTTC	CASSFSNYGYTF
NA	16	TRBJ2-7	NA	TRBV19	TGTGCCAGTACCCCGGGAGTAGGGGGGAGATCCTACGAGCAGTACTTC	CASTPGVGGRSYEQYF
NA	12	TRBJ1-2	NA	TRBV5-1	TGCGCCAGCAGCTACGAGGGATTTGGCTACACCTTC	CASSYEGFGYTF
NA	14	TRBJ2-3	NA	TRBV6-1	TGTGCCAGCAGTGAACTAGCGAGCACAGATACGCAGTATTTT	CASSELASTDTQYF
TRBD1	13	TRBJ1-5	NA	TRBV15	TGTGCCACCAGCAGAAGGGACAGACAGCCCCAGCATTTT	CATSRRDRQPQHF
TRBD1	14	TRBJ1-2	NA	TRBV7-3	TGTGCCAGCAGCTACGGACAGGGTCGAGAAGGCTACACCTTC	CASSYGQGREGYTF